This paragraph reports one T cell receptor beta chain. Trimming took 9 bases from V and 3 from J; bases not matched to a gene: 10. This CDR3 comprises 15 residues. Germline lookup yields CDR1 LNHDA and CDR2 SQIVND (reference sequence). The data stem from a study of blood T cell repertoires in COVID-19. The repertoire was sequenced with immunoSEQ multiplex PCR; TCRdb's copy has only in-frame clones and lacks some. Of roughly 360,000 clones listed, 75% to 90% are singletons. This chain uses TRBV19 with TRBJ1-1; TRBD1 matches at 10 bases. The source of this sequence is a woman aged 50 to 60 who had recovered from COVID-19. Sequenced input: PBMCs or T cells enriched from blood (not recorded which). CDR3 sequence reads: CASRQGALTHTEAFF. CDR3 DNA sequence: TGTGCCAGCAGACAGGGGGCCCTTACCCACACTGAAGCTTTCTTT.